The 9 T cell receptor beta chains in this list originate from one sample, sequenced in a study of beta chain features in type 1 diabetes. All of the isolated RNA was reverse transcribed, so expressed TCRB transcripts were sequenced. The repertoire was sequenced with immunoSEQ multiplex PCR; TCRdb's copy has only in-frame clones and lacks some. Seen here are around 450,000 clones, 10% to 12% observed once, and the top ten hold 0.046%. The sequencing sample was made of naive CD4+ T cells from blood. The receptors shown here come from a woman between 18 and 30 years old in good health.

This clone appeared a few times. The V gene is TRBV7-2, the J gene TRBJ2-7; 8 positions agree with TRBD1. CDR1 is SGHTA, CDR2 FQGNSA, per germline. V lost 5 bases to trimming and J lost 4 bases; unmatched junction nucleotides: 7. The CDR3 contains 14 residues. The CDR3 sequence is CASSIDRGPYEQYV. CDR3 in DNA: TGTGCCAGCAGCATCGACAGGGGACCTTACGAGCAGTACGTC.

This clone was detected only a few times. The rearrangement joins TRBV13 to TRBJ1-1; D uncertain. CDR3 length: 15 residues. The germline V gene encodes CDR1 PRHDT and CDR2 FYEKMQ (reference sequence). With 5 bases removed from V and 3 bases from J, the gap between germline ends came to 16 bases. DNA of the CDR3: TGTGCCAGCAGCCCCTCCCTGATGCGACACACTGAAGCTTTCTTT. Amino acid sequence: CASSPSLMRHTEAFF.

The chain has TRBV5-1 and TRBJ1-1; D ambiguous. The CDR3 covers 14 residues. The germline gives CDR1 SGHRS, CDR2 YFSETQ. V was clipped by 4 bases and J by 5 bases, with 15 bases between them. DNA for the CDR3: TGCGCCAGCAGCCCCATCGTGGGAGGGACTGAAGCTTTCTTT. Amino acids: CASSPIVGGTEAFF.

The chain employs TRBV4-3 and TRBJ2-7; 8 bases are a match to TRBD1. The CDR3 loop spans 14 amino acids. V dropped 0 bases and J dropped 4; count of bases not matched to a gene: 2. Looked up from germline, CDR1 is LGHNA and CDR2 is YSLEER. CDR3: CASSQDGQGYEQYF. CDR3 DNA: TGCGCCAGCAGCCAAGATGGACAGGGTTACGAGCAGTACTTC.

This clone was counted a few times. The chain recombines TRBV30 with TRBJ2-1; D gene uncertain. Germline V lookup: CDR1 GTSNPN, CDR2 SVGIG (reference sequence). Between the trimmed V and J ends, which lost 1 base and 8 bases, there was a span of 12 bases. The CDR3 runs 13 residues. In nucleotides, the CDR3 is TGTGCCTGGAGTGCGGGCCTCGAGCATGAGCAGTTCTTC. Translating it yields CAWSAGLEHEQFF.

The rearrangement joins TRBV6-5 to TRBJ2-2; D unclear. Trimming took 0 bases from V and 0 from J, leaving 8 bases between them. CDR1 and CDR2 from the germline V gene are MNHEY and SVGAGI. The CDR3 extends over 16 amino acids. The CDR3 loop reads CASSYSSRANTGELFF. CDR3 DNA sequence: TGTGCCAGCAGTTACTCGAGTAGGGCGAACACCGGGGAGCTGTTTTTT.

A few counts support this clone. The chain has TRBV2 and TRBJ2-4; the D call may be TRBD1 or TRBD2 (5 bases each). The germline V gene has CDR1 SNHLY and CDR2 FYNNEI. V was pared by 4 bases and J by 3 bases, with 16 bases between. This CDR3 region has 16 residues. Written as DNA, the CDR3 is TGTGCCAGCAGTGCCTTCCGGGACGCAATCAAAAACATTCAGTACTTC. This translates into CASSAFRDAIKNIQYF.

This clone was counted between two and nine times. The genes are TRBV30 and TRBJ2-7; no firm D call. The CDR3 has 14 residues. Germline CDR1 and CDR2: GTSNPN and SVGIG (reference sequence). V lost 2 bases and J 4 bases, leaving 15 bases between the germline ends. In DNA, the CDR3 is TGTGCCTGGAGTATCAGACGGGCCAGGTACGAGCAGTACTTC. It specifies CAWSIRRARYEQYF.

This clone was counted between two and nine times. The chain joins TRBV18 to TRBJ2-1, with TRBD1 matching 11 bases. V shed 1 base and J 4 bases; nucleotides not matched to a gene: 6. This CDR3 contains 17 residues. Germline V gives CDR1 KGHSH, CDR2 LQKENI. Here the CDR3 DNA reads TGTGCCAGCTCACCACTCCCCGGGACAGGGGGTTACAATGAGCAGTTCTTC. The encoded protein is CASSPLPGTGGYNEQFF.